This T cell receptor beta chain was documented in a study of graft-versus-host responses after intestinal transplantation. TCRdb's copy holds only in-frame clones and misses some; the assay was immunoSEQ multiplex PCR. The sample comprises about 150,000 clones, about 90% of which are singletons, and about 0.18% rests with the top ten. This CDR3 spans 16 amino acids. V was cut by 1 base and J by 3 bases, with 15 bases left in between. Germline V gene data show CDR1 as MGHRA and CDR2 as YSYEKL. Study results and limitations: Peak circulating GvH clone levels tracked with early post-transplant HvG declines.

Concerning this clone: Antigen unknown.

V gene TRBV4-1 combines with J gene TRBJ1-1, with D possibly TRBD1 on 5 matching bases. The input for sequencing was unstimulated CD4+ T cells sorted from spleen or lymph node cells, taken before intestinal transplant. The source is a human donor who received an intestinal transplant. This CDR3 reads CASSQGLSGAYTEAFF. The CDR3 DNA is TGCGCCAGCAGCCAAGGATTAAGCGGGGCCTACACTGAAGCTTTCTTT.